The present TCR beta chain was sequenced within a study of shared clonotypes between healthy human individuals. Here immunoSEQ multiplex PCR was the method, and the copy in TCRdb shows in-frame clones only, minus some. The table includes fewer than 650,000 clones, around three quarters detected once. On this clone itself: Its matching antigen is unknown.

The study, taken as a whole, reports: Only blood was sampled, and tissue TCR repertoires likely differ from blood ones.

V dropped 0 bases and J dropped 2; count of bases not matched to a gene: 3. Germline CDR1 is MNHEY and CDR2 is SVGAGI. The CDR3 is made up of 16 amino acids. This clonotype originated in a woman in her thirties or forties in good health. Some clones in this sample may be carry-over from other donors' samples. The sample was PBMCs. V is TRBV6-5 and J is TRBJ2-5, with 10 bases fitting TRBD2. CDR3 nucleotide sequence: TGTGCCAGCAGTTACTCGCTAGCGGGGGCTCAAGAGACCCAGTACTTC. Its translation: CASSYSLAGAQETQYF.